These 31 T cell receptor beta chains came from one sample sequenced in a study of CD8 T cells in Susac syndrome. Reverse transcription used about 0.45 to 1 ug RNA and random hexamers. Using its own MiXCR run on the immunoSEQ multiplex PCR reads, TCRdb lists one record per CDR3 protein. The table records about 120,000 distinct CDR3 sequences, about 92% of them present only once. Sequenced sample: CD4+ T cells from PBMCs. The source is a human donor with multiple sclerosis.

The chain combines TRBV2 with TRBJ2-7, with D hard to call. V was shortened by 6 bases and J by 6 bases, with 9 bases between the two germline ends. The CDR3 loop spans 11 amino acids. Germline CDR1 and CDR2: SNHLY and FYNNEI. CDR3: CASSIRVEQYF. For the CDR3, the DNA is TGTGCCAGCAGCATTAGGGTCGAGCAGTACTTC.

In its sample, this clonotype was seen once. V usage is TRBV16 and J usage is TRBJ2-7; D is unresolved. The V end was cut by 2 bases, the J end by 3 bases, with 8 bases between. The CDR3 contains 13 residues. Germline lookup yields CDR1 KGHSY and CDR2 FQNENV. The DNA for the CDR3 is TGTGCCAGCAGCCAAAGGACGGACTACGAGCAGTACTTC. Translating it yields CASSQRTDYEQYF. Based on the CDR3 plus reference TRBV16 and TRBJ2-7, the full variable domain is GEEVAQTPKHLVRGEGQKAKLYCAPIKGHSYVFWYQQVLKNEFKFLISFQNENVFDETGMPKERFSAKCLPNSPCSLEIQATKLEDSAVYFCASSQRTDYEQYFGPGTRLTVT.

The chain links TRBV12-3 or TRBV12-4 to TRBJ1-5; no firm D call. The CDR3 has 15 amino acids. Between the trimmed V and J ends, which lost 6 bases and 8 bases, there was a span of 20 bases. This CDR3 is CASSGEVGMYEPQHF. The CDR3 DNA follows: TGTGCCAGCAGCGGAGAAGTGGGGATGTATGAGCCCCAGCATTTT.

J is TRBJ1-5 and V is TRBV3-1, with D hard to call. The CDR3 sequence is 15 residues long. Germline V gene lookup returns CDR1 LGHDT and CDR2 YNNKEL (reference sequence). Trimming removed 1 base from V and 3 bases from J, with 10 bases in between. The DNA for the CDR3 is TGTGCCAGCAGCCAAGCTTCCGGGATCAATCAGCCCCAGCATTTT. Its translation: CASSQASGINQPQHF.

This chain joins TRBV20-1 and TRBJ1-2, with a possible D match to TRBD1 (6 bases). V lost 0 bases and J lost 7, with 21 bases in between. CDR3 size: 16 residues. Germline V gene lookup returns CDR1 DFQATT and CDR2 SNEGSKA (reference sequence). The CDR3 nucleotides read TGCAGTGCTAGAGATATTTTTGGGGGGGCGCGTCGTGGCTACACCTTC. It is translated as CSARDIFGGARRGYTF.

The rearrangement links TRBV7-9 to TRBJ1-2; 7 bases align to TRBD1. The germline CDR1 and CDR2 sequences are SEHNR and FQNEAQ (reference sequence). The CDR3 spans 16 residues. The trim removed 1 base at V and 8 bases at J, leaving 13 bases unmatched. The CDR3 DNA reads TGTGCCAGCAGCTTAGTTGGAGGGGGCGCCATAGAGGGCTACACCTTC. Protein: CASSLVGGGAIEGYTF.

This sequence joins TRBV4-1 and TRBJ1-1; D is ambiguous. CDR1 is MGHRA and CDR2 is YSYEKL in the germline V gene. V dropped 1 base and J dropped 1 base, with 16 bases sitting between them. The CDR3 sequence is 17 residues long. In DNA, the CDR3 is TGCGCCAGCAGCCAAGGATCCGAGACCGGGAGGAACACTGAAGCTTTCTTT. The encoded protein is CASSQGSETGRNTEAFF.

This chain connects TRBV12-3 or TRBV12-4 to TRBJ1-2, with D possibly matching TRBD1 (5 bases). This CDR3 comprises 14 residues. With 2 bases removed from V and 3 bases from J, the gap between germline ends came to 10 bases. The CDR3 sequence is CASSLIGADYGYTF. DNA for the CDR3: TGTGCCAGCAGTTTAATTGGGGCCGACTATGGCTACACCTTC.

V is TRBV5-6 and J is TRBJ2-2; D is possibly TRBD1 (6 bases). From germline, CDR1 is SGHDT and CDR2 YYEEEE. Deletions cut 4 bases from V and 7 bases from J, with 11 bases between. CDR3 length equals 13 residues. The CDR3: CASSRGQFGELFF. The CDR3 DNA sequence: TGTGCCAGCAGCCGAGGACAGTTCGGGGAGCTGTTTTTT.

The chain combines TRBV20-1 with TRBJ1-5; D gene unclear. Germline lookup yields CDR1 DFQATT and CDR2 SNEGSKA (reference sequence). The CDR3 runs to 15 residues. V gave up 0 bases and J gave up 1 base, with 10 bases separating them. This CDR3 is CSARDMAVSNQPQHF. In nucleotides, the CDR3 is TGCAGTGCTAGAGATATGGCCGTCAGCAATCAGCCCCAGCATTTT.

This clonotype was detected once. Sequence at one end of the junction differs from germline and may be a read error. The V gene is TRBV7-7, the J gene TRBJ1-1; D uncertain. Germline-derived CDR1 and CDR2 are SSHAT and FNYEAQ (reference sequence). The CDR3 is 13 amino acids. This CDR3 reads CASSLAVDTEAFF. The DNA for the CDR3 is TGTGCTAGCAGCTTAGCGGTAGACACTGAAGCTTTCTTT.

V gene TRBV30 combines with J gene TRBJ1-1; D is unclear. Trimming removed 4 bases at V and 0 bases at J, with 18 bases between. The CDR3 totals 16 residues. CDR1 and CDR2 from the germline V gene are GTSNPN and SVGIG (reference sequence). The CDR3 nucleotides are TGTGCCTGGAACGCGGAGCATTACCGAATGAACACTGAAGCTTTCTTT. Its translation: CAWNAEHYRMNTEAFF.

The V and J genes are TRBV30 and TRBJ2-2; D could derive from TRBD1 or TRBD2 (5 bases each). The ends were cut back, 0 bases at V and 1 base at J, with 6 bases in the middle. This CDR3 has 14 residues. Germline V gene sequence: CDR1 GTSNPN, CDR2 SVGIG (reference sequence). This CDR3 is CAWSVGGNTGELFF. The DNA for the CDR3 is TGTGCCTGGAGTGTTGGGGGGAACACCGGGGAGCTGTTTTTT.

The chain's CDR3 is CAWSRMTESTGYTF. The CDR3 DNA is TGTGCCTGGAGTCGGATGACAGAGAGCACTGGCTACACCTTC. The chain carries TRBV30 and TRBJ1-2; D might be TRBD1 (5 bases). V dropped 2 bases and J dropped 7 bases, with 17 bases sitting between them. From germline, CDR1 is GTSNPN and CDR2 SVGIG (reference sequence). This CDR3 is built from 14 residues.

This chain links TRBV5-1 with TRBJ2-1, with 13 positions matching TRBD2. The trim removed 4 bases at V and 7 bases at J, leaving 5 bases unmatched. This CDR3 has 15 residues. Germline lookup yields CDR1 SGHRS and CDR2 YFSETQ. The CDR3 DNA follows: TGCGCCAGCAGCCTGATGACTAGCGGGGGGAATGAGCAGTTCTTC. As protein: CASSLMTSGGNEQFF.

The gene calls are TRBV20-1 and TRBJ1-5, with TRBD1 identical over 8 bases. This CDR3 spans 17 amino acids. Looked up from germline, CDR1 is DFQATT and CDR2 is SNEGSKA (reference sequence). Trimming removed 0 bases from V and 3 bases from J; junction bases left unmatched: 10. The CDR3 region has the DNA TGCAGTGCTAGAGATCCATTTGCGACAGGGGACAATCAGCCCCAGCATTTT. It translates to CSARDPFATGDNQPQHF.

CDR3 amino acids: CSAPGLAGQETQYF. In nucleotides, the CDR3 is TGCAGTGCCCCGGGACTAGCGGGACAAGAGACCCAGTACTTC. The V gene is TRBV20-1, the J gene TRBJ2-5; 13 positions agree with TRBD2. This CDR3 has 14 residues. The junction had 3 bases not matched to a gene; V was cut back by 6 bases and J by 2 bases. Looked up from germline, CDR1 is DFQATT and CDR2 is SNEGSKA (reference sequence).

This clonotype was picked up one time. The chain has TRBV6-2 or TRBV6-3 and TRBJ2-7, with 11 bases matching TRBD2. The V gene end was trimmed by 7 bases and the J gene end by 2 bases; junction bases not matched to a gene: 4. The CDR3 spans 14 residues. Per germline, CDR1 MNHEY and CDR2 SVGEGT. The CDR3 nucleotides are TGTGCCAGCAAACTAGCGGGGGCTACCTACGAGCAGTACTTC. It codes for CASKLAGATYEQYF.

This rearrangement joins TRBV19 to TRBJ1-2; 9 nucleotides line up with TRBD1. The ends lost 5 bases at V and 4 bases at J; junction bases unmatched: 8. The CDR3 has 15 amino acids. Germline CDR1 is LNHDA and CDR2 is SQIVND (reference sequence). The CDR3 loop is CASSSPGQGAYGYTF. CDR3 coding DNA: TGTGCCAGTAGTTCCCCGGGACAGGGAGCCTATGGCTACACCTTC.

The CDR3 bases are TGTGCCAGCAGCGTCGGACCACCCTCCTACGAGCAGTACTTC. This codes for CASSVGPPSYEQYF. The gene calls are TRBV7-2 and TRBJ2-7, with D hard to call. Germline loops: CDR1 SGHTA, CDR2 FQGNSA. Trimming left V 5 bases short and J 0 bases short, with 11 bases between. There are 14 residues in the CDR3.

The rearrangement links TRBV7-2 to TRBJ1-1; D remains unclear. Germline-derived CDR1 and CDR2 are SGHTA and FQGNSA. V was clipped by 2 bases and J by 1 base, with 5 bases between them. The CDR3 is 13 amino acids. The CDR3 here is CASSLYANTEAFF. CDR3 coding DNA: TGTGCCAGCAGCTTATATGCGAACACTGAAGCTTTCTTT.

The chain uses TRBV4-2 and TRBJ2-3, with D unresolved. Germline lookup yields CDR1 LGHNA and CDR2 YNFKEQ. This CDR3 is built from 15 residues. Trimming stripped 4 bases from V and 0 bases from J, with 11 bases between. CDR3 DNA: TGTGCCAGCAGCCTAACCCGAGTTAGCACAGATACGCAGTATTTT. This sequence encodes CASSLTRVSTDTQYF.

The rearrangement joins TRBV19 to TRBJ1-2; D unresolved. Germline V lookup: CDR1 LNHDA, CDR2 SQIVND (reference sequence). The V end was cut by 4 bases, the J end by 4 bases, with 16 bases between. The CDR3 is 15 amino acids. CDR3 sequence: CASSTTQPVLYGYTF. The DNA of the CDR3 is TGTGCCAGTAGTACGACCCAACCCGTTCTCTATGGCTACACCTTC.

The J gene is TRBJ2-1, the V gene TRBV7-2; 11 bases map to TRBD2. This CDR3 is 18 amino acids long. After removal of 5 bases from V and 2 bases from J, the junction contained 11 bases not matched to a gene. Per germline, CDR1 SGHTA and CDR2 FQGNSA. The CDR3 sequence: CASSPLYTSGGPYNEQFF. CDR3 bases: TGTGCCAGCAGCCCCCTCTACACTAGCGGGGGACCCTACAATGAGCAGTTCTTC.

The V gene is TRBV5-1, the J gene TRBJ2-2; D is perhaps TRBD1 (5 bases). The CDR3 length is 15 residues. Germline CDR1 reads SGHRS; CDR2 reads YFSETQ. The ends were cut back, 0 bases at V and 6 bases at J, with 12 bases in the middle. The CDR3 DNA is TGCGCCAGCAGCTTGGCCATCGACAGAGCCGGGGAGCTGTTTTTT. Protein: CASSLAIDRAGELFF. The variable domain in full, with the rest retrieved from reference TRBV5-1 and TRBJ2-2, is KAGVTQTPRYLIKTRGQQVTLSCSPISGHRSVSWYQQTPGQGLQFLFEYFSETQRNKGNFPGRFSGRQFSNSRSEMNVSTLELGDSALYLCASSLAIDRAGELFFGEGSRLTVL.

The chain has TRBV18 and TRBJ1-1; unclear D gene. Trimming left V 3 bases short and J 0 bases short, with 11 bases between. CDR1 KGHSH and CDR2 LQKENI come from the germline V gene. The CDR3 spans 15 residues. The CDR3 DNA follows: TGTGCCAGCTCACCCCTCGTAAGTATGAACACTGAAGCTTTCTTT. This encodes CASSPLVSMNTEAFF.

This rearrangement joins TRBV30 to TRBJ1-6, with TRBD1 identical over 7 bases. CDR1 and CDR2 from the germline V gene are GTSNPN and SVGIG (reference sequence). J lost 8 bases, V lost 2 bases, and 6 bases had no gene match. This CDR3 is 14 amino acids long. Here the CDR3 DNA reads TGTGCCTGGAGTTTTCAGGGGGGAGATTCACCCCTCCACTTT. As protein: CAWSFQGGDSPLHF.

The J gene is TRBJ2-3, the V gene TRBV7-8; D uncertain. Trimming removed 2 bases from V and 5 bases from J, with 11 bases in between. CDR1 and CDR2 (germline): SGHVS, FQNEAQ. This CDR3 has 14 residues. CDR3 loop: CASSLRLPGDTQYF. The CDR3 DNA reads TGTGCCAGCAGCTTACGGCTCCCCGGAGATACGCAGTATTTT.

V and J are TRBV4-1 and TRBJ1-3; D is ambiguous. The CDR3 runs to 15 residues. CDR1 is MGHRA and CDR2 is YSYEKL in the germline V gene. Deletions cut 0 bases from V and 9 bases from J, with 15 bases between. This CDR3 is CASSQDTWRISTIYF. DNA of the CDR3: TGCGCCAGCAGCCAAGATACGTGGAGAATTTCCACCATATATTTT.

This rearrangement joins TRBV20-1 to TRBJ2-3; unclear D gene. Trimming took off 4 bases at V and 6 bases at J, with 14 bases between the two ends. CDR3 size: 13 residues. CDR1 and CDR2 (germline): DFQATT, SNEGSKA (reference sequence). The CDR3 protein is CSATDLATDTQYF. The DNA for the CDR3 is TGCAGTGCTACTGACTTAGCAACGGATACGCAGTATTTT.

The chain has TRBV6-6 and TRBJ2-1; 7 bases fit TRBD1. Germline CDR1 MNHNY, CDR2 SVGAGI (reference sequence). With V trimmed by 5 bases and J by 5 bases, 9 bases remained unmatched. This CDR3 spans 15 amino acids. The DNA for the CDR3 is TGTGCCAGCAGTACAAGACAGGGCTCGCACAATGAGCAGTTCTTC. It yields the protein CASSTRQGSHNEQFF.